This T cell receptor (beta chain) was recovered during a study of OX40 agonist ivuxolimab in advanced cancers. For the study at large: Dose-escalation patients had hepatocellular carcinoma, melanoma, renal cell or head and neck cancer. Findings of the study overall: The expanded peripheral T cells' antigen specificity was not determined.

After removal of 6 bases from V and 7 bases from J, the junction contained 11 bases not matched to a gene. This CDR3 contains 16 residues. Germline lookup yields CDR1 SGHDT and CDR2 YYEEEE. The table came from immunoSEQ multiplex PCR; TCRdb's copy has only in-frame clones and leaves some out. The repertoire has about 69,000 clones, approximately 80% of them found once; the top ten carry under 2.5%. This clone was detected once. Its antigen is currently unknown. The V and J genes are TRBV5-6 and TRBJ2-1, with 12 positions matching TRBD2. Here the sequenced sample was CD4+ or CD8+ T cells sorted from blood, taken in a trial of the OX40 agonist ivuxolimab. The sequence was obtained from an adult with an advanced solid tumor such as melanoma, head and neck, liver or kidney cancer. This chain's CDR3 is CASTIGLAGGHNEQFF. In nucleotides, the CDR3 is TGTGCCAGCACCATAGGCCTAGCGGGAGGGCATAATGAGCAGTTCTTC.